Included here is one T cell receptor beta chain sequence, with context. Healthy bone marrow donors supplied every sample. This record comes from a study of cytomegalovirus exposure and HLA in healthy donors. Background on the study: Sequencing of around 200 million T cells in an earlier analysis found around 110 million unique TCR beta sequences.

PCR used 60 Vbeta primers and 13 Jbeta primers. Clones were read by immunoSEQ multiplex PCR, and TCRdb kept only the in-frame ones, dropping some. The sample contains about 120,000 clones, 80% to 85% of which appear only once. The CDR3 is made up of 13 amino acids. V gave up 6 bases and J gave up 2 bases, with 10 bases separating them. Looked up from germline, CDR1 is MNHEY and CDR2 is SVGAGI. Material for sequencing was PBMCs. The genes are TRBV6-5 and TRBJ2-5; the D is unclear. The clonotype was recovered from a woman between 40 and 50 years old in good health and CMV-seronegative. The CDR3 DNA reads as TGTGCCAGCAGACTGAGTCTTCAAGAGACCCAGTACTTC. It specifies CASRLSLQETQYF.